This T cell receptor beta chain was captured by sequencing in a study of a mutant IDH1 vaccine in newly diagnosed glioma. About the research overall: Following radiotherapy alone, or alongside temozolomide cycles, vaccination was started after an interval of 4-6 weeks. Treated patients comprised about 62% males and around 40% females, mean age about 44 years. Earlier therapy was either radiotherapy, temozolomide, or both, and most got both.

The time point is: week 35, safety follow-up. Topical imiquimod accompanied each vaccine dose, which consisted of 300 ug of mutant IDH1 20-mer peptide. Across weeks 1, 3, 5, 7, 11, 15, 19 and 23, patients received a vaccination each time, eight in all. The V gene's germline CDR1 is SEHNR and CDR2 FQNEAQ (reference sequence). Trimming removed 5 bases from V and 1 base from J; junction bases left unmatched: 4. There are 14 residues in the CDR3. Here immunoSEQ multiplex PCR was the method, and the copy in TCRdb shows in-frame clones only, minus some. The sample includes about 30,000 clones, approximately 80% seen only once; the top ten take roughly 10%. This clone was seen more than once but under ten times. Its specificity is unknown.

The genes are TRBV7-9 and TRBJ1-1; TRBD1 matches 7 bases. The receptor comes from a woman between 40 and 50 years old with glioma. The sequencing used PBMCs, collected from a glioma patient whose treatment included an IDH1 peptide vaccine. CDR3 nucleotides: TGTGCCAGCAGCCCGGGACAGAAGAACACTGAAGCTTTCTTT. This sequence encodes CASSPGQKNTEAFF.